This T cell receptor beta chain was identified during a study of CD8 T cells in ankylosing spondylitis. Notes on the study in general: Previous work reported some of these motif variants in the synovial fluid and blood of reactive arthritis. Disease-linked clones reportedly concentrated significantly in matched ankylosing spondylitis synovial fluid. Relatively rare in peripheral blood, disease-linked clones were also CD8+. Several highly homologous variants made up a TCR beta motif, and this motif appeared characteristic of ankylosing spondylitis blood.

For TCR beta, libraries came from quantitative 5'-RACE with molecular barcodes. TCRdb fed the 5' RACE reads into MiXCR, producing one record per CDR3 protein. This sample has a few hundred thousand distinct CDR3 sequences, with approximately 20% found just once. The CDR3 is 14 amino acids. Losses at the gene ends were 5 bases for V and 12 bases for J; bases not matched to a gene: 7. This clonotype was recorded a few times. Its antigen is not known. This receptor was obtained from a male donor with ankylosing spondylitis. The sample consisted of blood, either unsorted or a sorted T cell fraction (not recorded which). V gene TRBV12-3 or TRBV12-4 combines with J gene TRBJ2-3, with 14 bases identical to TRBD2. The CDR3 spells CASSPRGTSGSQYF. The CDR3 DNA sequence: TGTGCCAGCAGTCCCCGTGGGACTAGCGGGAGCCAGTATTTT.